This TCR beta chain is from a study of T cell repertoires in cytomegalovirus infection. On this clonotype itself: Its antigen is still unknown.

TCRdb reprocessed the reads with MiXCR, giving one entry per CDR3 protein. The repertoire consists of about a million distinct CDR3 sequences, with around 30% occurring once and the leading ten covering 11% to 15%. Trimming stripped 4 bases from V and 6 bases from J, with 10 bases between. Germline V lookup: CDR1 SGHDT, CDR2 YYEEEE. This CDR3 region has 13 residues. Here the sequenced sample was cultured CD8+ T cells from PBMCs, taken from culture after CMV antigen stimulation. This receptor was taken from a human donor in good health (CMV status not recorded). Some clones in this sample may be carry-over from other donors' samples. J is TRBJ2-2 and V is TRBV5-6, with a tentative D call TRBD2 (6 bases). The CDR3 region is CASSITSPGELFF. CDR3 sequence (DNA): TGTGCCAGCAGCATAACTAGCCCCGGGGAGCTGTTTTTT.